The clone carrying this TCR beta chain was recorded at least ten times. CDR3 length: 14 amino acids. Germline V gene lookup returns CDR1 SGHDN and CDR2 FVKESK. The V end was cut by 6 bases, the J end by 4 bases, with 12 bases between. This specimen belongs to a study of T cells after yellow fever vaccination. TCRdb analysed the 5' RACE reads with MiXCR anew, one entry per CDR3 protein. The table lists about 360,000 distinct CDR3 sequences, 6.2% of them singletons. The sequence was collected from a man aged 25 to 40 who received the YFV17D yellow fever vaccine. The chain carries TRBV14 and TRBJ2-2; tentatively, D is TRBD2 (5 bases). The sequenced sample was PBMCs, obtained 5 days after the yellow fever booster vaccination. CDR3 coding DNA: TGTGCCAGCAGACGGGGAGTCGGCACCGGGGAGCTGTTTTTT. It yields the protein CASRRGVGTGELFF. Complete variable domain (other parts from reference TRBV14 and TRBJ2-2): EAGVTQFPSHSVIEKGQTVTLRCDPISGHDNLYWYRRVMGKEIKFLLHFVKESKQDESGMPNNRFLAERTGGTYSTLKVQPAELEDSGVYFCASRRGVGTGELFFGEGSRLTVL.